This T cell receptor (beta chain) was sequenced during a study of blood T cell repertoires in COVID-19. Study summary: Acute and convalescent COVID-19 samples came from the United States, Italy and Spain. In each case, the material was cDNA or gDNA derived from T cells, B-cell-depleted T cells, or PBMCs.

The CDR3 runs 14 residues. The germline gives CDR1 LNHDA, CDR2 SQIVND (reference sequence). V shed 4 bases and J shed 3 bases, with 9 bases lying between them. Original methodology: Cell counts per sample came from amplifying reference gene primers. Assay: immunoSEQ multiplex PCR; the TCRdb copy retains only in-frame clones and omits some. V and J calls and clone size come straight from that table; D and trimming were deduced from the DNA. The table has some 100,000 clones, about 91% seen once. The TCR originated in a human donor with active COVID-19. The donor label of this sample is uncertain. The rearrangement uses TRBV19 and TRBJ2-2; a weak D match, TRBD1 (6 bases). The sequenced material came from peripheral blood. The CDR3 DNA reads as TGTGCCAGTAGTAGGGGGCTGTACACCGGGGAGCTGTTTTTT. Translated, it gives CASSRGLYTGELFF.